A single sample gave rise to the 15 T cell receptor beta chains below, sequenced in a study of human T cells and chemical hapten exposure. Time point of the sample: healthy volunteer bleed at 2 weeks. RNA extraction used unfractionated whole blood as the source of total RNA. TCRdb reanalysed the RACE reads using MiXCR and keeps one entry per CDR3 protein. Altogether under 95,000 distinct CDR3 sequences are present, roughly 8% being singletons, with the ten largest covering 2.9%. Sequenced input: whole blood. The receptors originated from a female donor in good health. Some clones in this sample may be carry-over from other donors' samples.

The chain links TRBV20-1 to TRBJ2-3, with 12 bases lining up with TRBD2. The CDR3 length is 16 residues. V lost 3 bases to trimming and J lost 3 bases; unmatched junction nucleotides: 7. The V gene's germline CDR1 is DFQATT and CDR2 SNEGSKA (reference sequence). The CDR3 is CSARALAGGITDTQYF. The CDR3 nucleotides read TGCAGTGCTAGGGCCCTAGCGGGAGGGATAACAGATACGCAGTATTTT.

This clonotype was seen a handful of times. CDR3 loop: CASSQMTSGRTYNEQFF. DNA of the CDR3: TGTGCCAGCAGCCAAATGACTAGCGGGAGAACCTACAATGAGCAGTTCTTC. This rearrangement joins TRBV14 to TRBJ2-1; 12 bases are a match to TRBD2. The CDR3 runs to 17 residues. Trimming at V came to 2 bases and at J to 2 bases, leaving 4 bases not matched to a gene. Germline-derived CDR1 and CDR2 are SGHDN and FVKESK.

This clonotype has ten or more counts. The V and J genes are TRBV19 and TRBJ2-7, with 7 bases fitting TRBD1. Looked up from germline, CDR1 is LNHDA and CDR2 is SQIVND (reference sequence). J gave up 0 bases and V 5 bases, and 4 bases lay outside the gene matches. This CDR3 is built from 14 residues. The CDR3 DNA is TGTGCCAGTAGTTCATGGGACAGCTCCTACGAGCAGTACTTC. Protein sequence: CASSSWDSSYEQYF.

This clonotype was seen more than once but under ten times. The V gene is TRBV19, the J gene TRBJ1-5, with D unresolved. Trimming removed 1 base from V and 2 bases from J, with 9 bases in between. Germline CDR1 reads LNHDA; CDR2 reads SQIVND (reference sequence). The CDR3 runs 15 residues. Here the CDR3 reads CASSIADAGNQPQHF. The CDR3 coding sequence is TGTGCCAGTAGTATAGCCGATGCGGGCAATCAGCCCCAGCATTTT.

This clonotype has a count of ten or more. The V and J genes are TRBV24-1 and TRBJ2-2, with 10 bases fitting TRBD1. Germline V gene lookup returns CDR1 KGHDR and CDR2 SFDVKD. There are 17 residues in the CDR3. The V gene end was trimmed by 4 bases and the J gene end by 7 bases; junction bases not matched to a gene: 11. The CDR3 reads CATSESRQGARIGELFF. CDR3 sequence (DNA): TGTGCCACCAGTGAATCCAGACAGGGGGCAAGGATCGGGGAGCTGTTTTTT.

This rearrangement joins TRBV2 to TRBJ1-1, with D possibly matching TRBD1 (5 bases). The CDR3 sequence is 11 residues long. Germline CDR1 SNHLY, CDR2 FYNNEI. V lost 6 bases and J 6 bases, leaving 8 bases between the germline ends. This chain's CDR3 is CASSRDPEAFF. The CDR3 DNA reads TGTGCCAGCAGCCGGGACCCTGAAGCTTTCTTT.

The rearrangement joins TRBV5-1 to TRBJ2-1; 7 bases agree with TRBD2. V gave up 3 bases and J gave up 4 bases; unmatched junction bases: 1. The CDR3 has 13 residues. Germline V CDR1 and CDR2: SGHRS, YFSETQ. In nucleotides, the CDR3 is TGCGCCAGCAGCTGGGAGGGGTACAATGAGCAGTTCTTC. Residues: CASSWEGYNEQFF. Based on the CDR3 plus reference TRBV5-1 and TRBJ2-1, the full variable domain is KAGVTQTPRYLIKTRGQQVTLSCSPISGHRSVSWYQQTPGQGLQFLFEYFSETQRNKGNFPGRFSGRQFSNSRSEMNVSTLELGDSALYLCASSWEGYNEQFFGPGTRLTVL.

This clonotype was recorded many times. The V call is TRBV7-9, the J call TRBJ1-2, with TRBD1 matching over 7 bases. The V gene end was trimmed by 5 bases and the J gene end by 6 bases; junction bases not matched to a gene: 6. Germline CDR1 SEHNR, CDR2 FQNEAQ (reference sequence). The CDR3 length is 13 residues. This CDR3 is CASSPGTDDGYTF. The CDR3 bases are TGTGCCAGCAGCCCAGGGACAGATGATGGCTACACCTTC.

The rearrangement links TRBV25-1 to TRBJ2-1; no firm D call. The CDR3 sequence is 16 residues long. The V end was cut by 5 bases, the J end by 6 bases, with 20 bases between. Per germline, CDR1 MGHDK and CDR2 SYGVNS. Written as DNA, the CDR3 is TGTGCCAGCAGTCCCGCACCCGGCGACGGATGCAATGAGCAGTTCTTC. This codes for CASSPAPGDGCNEQFF. The whole variable domain, remainder taken from reference TRBV25-1 and TRBJ2-1, is EADIYQTPRYLVIGTGKKITLECSQTMGHDKMYWYQQDPGMELHLIHYSYGVNSTEKGDLSSESTVSRIRTEHFPLTLESARPSHTSQYLCASSPAPGDGCNEQFFGPGTRLTVL.

Concerning this clonotype: With a much larger clone just one base away, this may be a read error. This chain connects TRBV2 to TRBJ2-7, with TRBD1 matching over 10 bases. The CDR3 runs to 12 residues. Per the germline V gene, CDR1 is SNHLY and CDR2 is FYNNEI. CDR3 DNA sequence: TGTGCCAGCAGAGCCGGGACAGGGGCCATCTTCTTC. Its translation: CASRAGTGAIFF.

The chain employs TRBV7-9 and TRBJ1-4; tentative D call: TRBD1 (5 bases). Germline CDR1 is SEHNR and CDR2 is FQNEAQ (reference sequence). Trimming took off 5 bases at V and 0 bases at J, with 13 bases between the two ends. The CDR3 loop spans 16 amino acids. CDR3: CASSPTGTATNEKLFF. The CDR3 coding sequence is TGTGCCAGCAGCCCAACGGGGACTGCAACTAATGAAAAACTGTTTTTT.

The genes are TRBV20-1 and TRBJ2-1, with 7 positions matching TRBD2. This CDR3 has 16 residues. CDR1 is DFQATT and CDR2 is SNEGSKA in the germline V gene (reference sequence). V shed 0 bases, J shed 1 base, and the junction held 6 bases outside the gene matches. CDR3: CSARDFSGGSYNEQFF. The CDR3 DNA is TGCAGTGCTAGAGATTTCTCGGGAGGTTCCTACAATGAGCAGTTCTTC.

A few counts support this clonotype. The rearrangement links TRBV29-1 to TRBJ2-3, with D possibly TRBD2 on 6 matching bases. The CDR3 totals 13 residues. Germline-derived CDR1 and CDR2 are SQVTM and ANQGSEA. V shed 4 bases and J shed 3 bases, with 11 bases lying between them. The CDR3 region has the DNA TGCAGCGTTGGAGGGAGGACTACAGATACGCAGTATTTT. It is translated as CSVGGRTTDTQYF.

Many counts were recorded for this clonotype. The chain couples TRBV28 to TRBJ2-1; 8 bases map to TRBD2. In germline, CDR1 is MDHEN, CDR2 SYDVKM. The CDR3 consists of 14 residues. Losses at the gene ends were 2 bases for V and 7 bases for J; bases not matched to a gene: 4. CDR3 sequence reads: CASSLAGGKNEQFF. In DNA form, the CDR3 reads TGTGCCAGCAGTTTAGCGGGAGGCAAGAATGAGCAGTTCTTC.

In this sample, this clonotype turned up many times. V is TRBV24-1 and J is TRBJ2-5; 8 bases align to TRBD1. Germline CDR1 is KGHDR and CDR2 is SFDVKD. CDR3 length equals 14 residues. The V and J ends lost 3 bases and 7 bases, in that order; junction bases with no gene match: 6. The CDR3 sequence: CATSDRDRSRTQYF. In nucleotides, the CDR3 is TGTGCCACCAGTGATAGGGACAGGAGCAGGACCCAGTACTTC.